These 3 T cell receptor beta chains share one sample of origin, sequenced in a study of blood T cell repertoires in COVID-19. Profiled with immunoSEQ multiplex PCR; TCRdb holds only in-frame clones, not every one. Of about 370,000 clones detected, roughly 90% appear once; the ten largest clones hold about 0.86%. Source material: PBMCs or T cells enriched from blood (not recorded which). The receptors stem from a middle-aged woman who had been exposed to COVID-19.

The chain carries TRBV24-1 and TRBJ2-2; TRBD2 agrees at 7 bases. The CDR3 sequence is 15 residues long. Losses at the gene ends were 2 bases for V and 3 bases for J; bases not matched to a gene: 2. Per germline, CDR1 KGHDR and CDR2 SFDVKD. The CDR3 DNA sequence: TGTGCCACCAGTGATTGGACTAGTGACACCGGGGAGCTGTTTTTT. It encodes CATSDWTSDTGELFF.

This clone was observed a single time. V gene TRBV14 combines with J gene TRBJ1-4, with 7 bases lining up with TRBD1. The CDR3 runs to 15 residues. With V trimmed by 5 bases and J by 7 bases, 10 bases remained unmatched. Germline CDR1 is SGHDN and CDR2 is FVKESK. The CDR3 nucleotides read TGTGCCAGCAGCGCCCGAGGGGGCAGATTTGAAAAACTGTTTTTT. Amino acid sequence: CASSARGGRFEKLFF.

J is TRBJ1-1 and V is TRBV6-1; the D gene is possibly TRBD1 (5 bases). The CDR3 is 12 amino acids. Germline V gene sequence: CDR1 MNHNS, CDR2 SASEGT. The V and J ends lost 0 bases and 11 bases respectively, with 10 bases between them. The CDR3 DNA is TGTGCCAGCAGTGAAGCAAGGACACGGGCTTTCTTT. Amino acid sequence: CASSEARTRAFF.